Listed here are 22 T cell receptor beta chains from one sample, sequenced in a study of blood T cell repertoires in COVID-19. Assay: immunoSEQ multiplex PCR; the TCRdb copy retains only in-frame clones and omits some. The data hold some 250,000 clones, with roughly nine tenths observed a single time. Material: peripheral blood. The receptors here all came from a man aged 55 to 69 with acute or convalescent COVID-19.

This rearrangement joins TRBV29-1 to TRBJ2-3, with D possibly TRBD1 on 6 matching bases. Germline V gene sequence: CDR1 SQVTM, CDR2 ANQGSEA. This CDR3 is built from 15 residues. Between the trimmed V and J ends, which lost 4 bases and 0 bases, there was a span of 14 bases. CDR3 sequence (DNA): TGCAGCGTTGTTCAGGGGCAGGGTAGCACAGATACGCAGTATTTT. Translation: CSVVQGQGSTDTQYF.

This chain connects TRBV6-4 to TRBJ1-6, with D possibly TRBD1 on 6 matching bases. Trimming pared 4 bases from V and 6 bases from J, leaving 10 bases between. Germline V lookup: CDR1 MRHNA, CDR2 SNTAGT. The length of the CDR3 is 14 residues. CDR3 amino acids: CASSVQGSNSPLHF. DNA for the CDR3: TGTGCCAGCAGTGTACAGGGAAGTAATTCACCCCTCCACTTT.

The chain's CDR3 is CASSLAGDGPHYEQYF. For the CDR3, the DNA is TGCGCCAGCAGCTTGGCAGGGGATGGCCCTCACTACGAGCAGTACTTC. The V call is TRBV5-1, the J call TRBJ2-7; D may be TRBD1 (6 bases). V was shortened by 0 bases and J by 3 bases, with 16 bases between the two germline ends. The germline gives CDR1 SGHRS, CDR2 YFSETQ. This CDR3 spans 16 amino acids.

J is TRBJ1-1 and V is TRBV19; D might be TRBD1 (6 bases). This CDR3 region has 15 residues. Germline lookup yields CDR1 LNHDA and CDR2 SQIVND (reference sequence). The V end was cut by 4 bases, the J end by 5 bases, with 17 bases between. The CDR3 is CASSTPARDTTEAFF. Written as DNA, the CDR3 is TGTGCCAGTAGTACACCGGCCCGGGACACAACTGAAGCTTTCTTT.

The genes are TRBV7-2 and TRBJ2-3, with 8 bases fitting TRBD2. The CDR3 covers 14 residues. V gave up 1 base and J gave up 8 bases; unmatched junction bases: 5. CDR1 is SGHTA, CDR2 FQGNSA, per germline. CDR3 coding DNA: TGTGCCAGCAGCTTAGTGAGCGGGAGTGGTACGCAGTATTTT. It encodes CASSLVSGSGTQYF.

This clone was seen only a few times. This rearrangement joins TRBV30 to TRBJ2-7; 11 positions match TRBD1. Germline CDR1 GTSNPN, CDR2 SVGIG (reference sequence). The CDR3 has 15 residues. Trimming cost V 2 bases and J 6 bases; bases outside gene matches: 9. The CDR3 sequence: CAWSSGTGGWGEQYF. As DNA, the CDR3 is TGTGCCTGGAGTTCCGGGACAGGGGGTTGGGGCGAGCAGTACTTC.

The chain has TRBV15 and TRBJ1-3; TRBD1 aligns across 8 bases. Germline V gene sequence: CDR1 LNHNV, CDR2 YYDKDF (reference sequence). The trim removed 1 base at V and 2 bases at J, leaving 7 bases unmatched. The CDR3 extends over 17 amino acids. The CDR3: CATSRAGGQGAGNTIYF. The CDR3 bases are TGTGCCACCAGCAGAGCCGGCGGACAGGGAGCTGGAAACACCATATATTTT.

This chain connects TRBV6-5 to TRBJ1-2, with D maybe TRBD1 (5 bases). With 6 bases removed from V and 4 bases from J, the gap between germline ends came to 15 bases. CDR1 MNHEY and CDR2 SVGAGI come from the germline V gene. The CDR3 is 14 residues long. The CDR3 here is CASSGGGAPYGYTF. CDR3 sequence (DNA): TGTGCCAGCAGCGGGGGGGGAGCACCCTATGGCTACACCTTC.

CDR3 nucleotides: TGTGCCAGCAGCTTGGCCCGACAGCTGGAGACCCAGTACTTC. It encodes CASSLARQLETQYF. This rearrangement joins TRBV5-4 to TRBJ2-5; D might be TRBD1 (5 bases). CDR1 is SGHNT and CDR2 is YYREEE in the germline V gene (reference sequence). V was clipped by 0 bases and J by 5 bases, with 11 bases between them. The CDR3 runs 14 residues. The entire variable domain, with the rest obtained from reference TRBV5-4 and TRBJ2-5, is as follows: ETGVTQSPTHLIKTRGQQVTLRCSSQSGHNTVSWYQQALGQGPQFIFQYYREEENGRGNFPPRFSGLQFPNYSSELNVNALELDDSALYLCASSLARQLETQYFGPGTRLLVL.

The chain recombines TRBV6-5 with TRBJ1-2, with 7 bases identical to TRBD1. V lost 2 bases and J lost 4; bases outside the gene matches: 7. There are 15 residues in the CDR3. Germline V gene sequence: CDR1 MNHEY, CDR2 SVGAGI. CDR3 region: CASSYPTGLGYGYTF. CDR3 nucleotides: TGTGCCAGCAGTTACCCGACAGGGTTAGGCTATGGCTACACCTTC.

This chain joins TRBV5-1 and TRBJ2-3; the match to TRBD1 covers 9 bases. CDR1 is SGHRS, CDR2 YFSETQ, per germline. CDR3 length: 14 residues. The junction had 6 bases not matched to a gene; V was cut back by 7 bases and J by 3 bases. CDR3 sequence reads: CASGGGQGTDTQYF. In nucleotides, the CDR3 is TGCGCCAGCGGGGGTGGACAGGGGACAGATACGCAGTATTTT. The variable domain in full, with the rest retrieved from reference TRBV5-1 and TRBJ2-3, is KAGVTQTPRYLIKTRGQQVTLSCSPISGHRSVSWYQQTPGQGLQFLFEYFSETQRNKGNFPGRFSGRQFSNSRSEMNVSTLELGDSALYLCASGGGQGTDTQYFGPGTRLTVL.

In this sample, this clone turned up once. The chain links TRBV7-9 to TRBJ2-3; 8 nucleotides match TRBD2. V gave up 5 bases and J gave up 2 bases; unmatched junction bases: 12. This CDR3 comprises 17 residues. The V gene's germline CDR1 is SEHNR and CDR2 FQNEAQ (reference sequence). Here the CDR3 reads CASSPSGLGTPTDTQYF. CDR3 nucleotides: TGTGCCAGCAGCCCCTCGGGACTAGGCACACCCACAGATACGCAGTATTTT.

The chain links TRBV4-3 to TRBJ2-5; D possibly corresponds to TRBD2 (5 bases). Germline lookup yields CDR1 LGHNA and CDR2 YSLEER. The germline V and J ends were trimmed by 1 base and 5 bases, with 14 bases remaining between them. CDR3 length: 15 residues. The CDR3 sequence: CASSQGTLEVETQYF. The DNA for the CDR3 is TGCGCCAGCAGCCAAGGGACTCTAGAGGTGGAGACCCAGTACTTC.

The table lists this clone with a few counts. V is TRBV4-3 and J is TRBJ1-3; the D is unclear. The length of the CDR3 is 15 residues. The germline gives CDR1 LGHNA, CDR2 YSLEER. Trimming pared 0 bases from V and 5 bases from J, leaving 11 bases between. The CDR3 region has the DNA TGCGCCAGCAGCCAAGATCTCGTGTCCCGAAACACCATATATTTT. It codes for CASSQDLVSRNTIYF.

The rearrangement links TRBV7-8 to TRBJ2-2; D unclear. Trimming cost V 5 bases and J 6 bases, with 16 bases left between them. This CDR3 has 15 residues. From germline, CDR1 is SGHVS and CDR2 FQNEAQ. The CDR3 DNA follows: TGTGCCAGCAGCCCGCCCCTAACCCAAGCCGGGGAGCTGTTTTTT. Translation: CASSPPLTQAGELFF.

J is TRBJ1-3 and V is TRBV18, with 8 bases aligning to TRBD1. The V gene's germline CDR1 is KGHSH and CDR2 LQKENI. CDR3 length: 16 residues. Trimming at V came to 6 bases and at J to 3 bases, leaving 10 bases not matched to a gene. The chain's CDR3 is CASSTTPDRDGNTIYF. DNA of the CDR3: TGTGCCAGCTCCACCACCCCGGACAGGGATGGAAACACCATATATTTT.

DNA of the CDR3: TGTGCCAGCAGCTTGCGACAGGGGTATCGTTCACCCCTCCACTTT. It encodes CASSLRQGYRSPLHF. This chain uses TRBV5-6 with TRBJ1-6, with TRBD1 identical over 8 bases. Losses at the gene ends were 1 base for V and 9 bases for J; bases not matched to a gene: 6. CDR3 size: 15 residues. The germline V gene has CDR1 SGHDT and CDR2 YYEEEE.

This clone was counted ten times or more. This sequence joins TRBV4-1 and TRBJ2-7; 10 bases align to TRBD2. Losses at the gene ends were 1 base for V and 1 base for J; bases not matched to a gene: 4. Germline V CDR1 and CDR2: MGHRA, YSYEKL. The CDR3 totals 16 residues. CDR3 coding DNA: TGCGCCAGCAGCCAAGCCTTAGCGGGAGGTTCCTACGAGCAGTACTTC. Translated, it gives CASSQALAGGSYEQYF.

This rearrangement joins TRBV5-4 to TRBJ2-2, with D tentatively TRBD1 (6 bases). Germline CDR1 and CDR2: SGHNT and YYREEE (reference sequence). Trimming removed 2 bases at V and 6 bases at J, with 14 bases between. This CDR3 has 15 amino acids. CDR3 sequence reads: CASSFAAGVPGELFF. The CDR3 DNA sequence: TGTGCCAGCAGCTTTGCGGCAGGGGTTCCCGGGGAGCTGTTTTTT. Full variable domain (missing parts from reference TRBV5-4 and TRBJ2-2): ETGVTQSPTHLIKTRGQQVTLRCSSQSGHNTVSWYQQALGQGPQFIFQYYREEENGRGNFPPRFSGLQFPNYSSELNVNALELDDSALYLCASSFAAGVPGELFFGEGSRLTVL.

The genes are TRBV30 and TRBJ1-6, with TRBD1 matching 7 bases. Trimming at V came to 8 bases and at J to 13 bases, leaving 17 bases not matched to a gene. The germline V gene encodes CDR1 GTSNPN and CDR2 SVGIG (reference sequence). The CDR3 sequence is 14 residues long. CDR3 amino acids: CAGWTTGPGSPLHF. The DNA of the CDR3 is TGTGCCGGGTGGACGACAGGGCCGGGTTCGCCCCTCCACTTT.

This clone appeared once. V and J are TRBV6-2 or TRBV6-3 and TRBJ2-1; 11 bases line up with TRBD2. V lost 6 bases and J lost 4; bases outside the gene matches: 5. Germline-derived CDR1 and CDR2 are MNHEY and SVGEGT. CDR3 size: 15 residues. CDR3 sequence (DNA): TGTGCCAGCAGCGCCGGGACTAGCGGATACAATGAGCAGTTCTTC. Translation: CASSAGTSGYNEQFF.

This rearrangement joins TRBV2 to TRBJ2-7; TRBD1 agrees at 9 bases. Germline loops: CDR1 SNHLY, CDR2 FYNNEI. V lost 8 bases to trimming and J lost 0 bases; unmatched junction nucleotides: 2. The CDR3 sequence is 13 residues long. This chain's CDR3 is CASLGQGSYEQYF. Written as DNA, the CDR3 is TGTGCCAGCCTGGGACAGGGCTCCTACGAGCAGTACTTC.